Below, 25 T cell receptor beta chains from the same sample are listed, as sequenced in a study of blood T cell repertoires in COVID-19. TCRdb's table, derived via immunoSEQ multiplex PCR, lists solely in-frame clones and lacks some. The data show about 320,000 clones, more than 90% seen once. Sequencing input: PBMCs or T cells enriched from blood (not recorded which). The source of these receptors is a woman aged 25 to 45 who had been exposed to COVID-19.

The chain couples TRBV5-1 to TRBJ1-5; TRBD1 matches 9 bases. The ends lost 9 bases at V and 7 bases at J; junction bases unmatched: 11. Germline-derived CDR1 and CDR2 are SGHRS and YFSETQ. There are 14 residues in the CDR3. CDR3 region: CAIGDREVDQPQHF. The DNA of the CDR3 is TGCGCCATCGGGGACAGGGAAGTCGACCAGCCCCAGCATTTT.

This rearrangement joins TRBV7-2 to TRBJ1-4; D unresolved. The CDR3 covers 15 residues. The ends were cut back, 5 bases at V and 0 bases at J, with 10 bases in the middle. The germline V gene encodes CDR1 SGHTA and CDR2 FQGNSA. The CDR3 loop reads CASSAGLATNEKLFF. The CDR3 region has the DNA TGTGCCAGCAGCGCAGGCCTTGCAACTAATGAAAAACTGTTTTTT.

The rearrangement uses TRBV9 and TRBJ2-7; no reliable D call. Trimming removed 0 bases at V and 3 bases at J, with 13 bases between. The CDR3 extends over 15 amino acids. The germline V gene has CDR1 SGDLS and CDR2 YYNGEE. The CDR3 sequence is CASSVGAATYYEQYF. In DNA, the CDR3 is TGTGCCAGCAGCGTAGGGGCAGCAACCTACTACGAGCAGTACTTC.

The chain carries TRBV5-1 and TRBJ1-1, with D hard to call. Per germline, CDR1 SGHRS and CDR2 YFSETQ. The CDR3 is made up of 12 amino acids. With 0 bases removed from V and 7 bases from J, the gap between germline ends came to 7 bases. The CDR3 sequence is CASSLEVGEAFF. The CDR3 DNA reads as TGCGCCAGCAGCTTGGAAGTCGGTGAAGCTTTCTTT.

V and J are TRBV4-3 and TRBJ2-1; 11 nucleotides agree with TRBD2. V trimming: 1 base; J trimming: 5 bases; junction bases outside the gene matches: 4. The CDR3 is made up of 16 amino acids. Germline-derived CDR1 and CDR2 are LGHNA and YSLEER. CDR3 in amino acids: CASSQGLAGINNEQFF. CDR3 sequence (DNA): TGCGCCAGCAGCCAAGGACTAGCGGGGATAAACAATGAGCAGTTCTTC.

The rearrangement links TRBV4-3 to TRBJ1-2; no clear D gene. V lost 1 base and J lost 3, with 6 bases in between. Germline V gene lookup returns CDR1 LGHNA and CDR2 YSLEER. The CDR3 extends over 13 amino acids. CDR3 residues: CASSQGRDYGYTF. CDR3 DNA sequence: TGCGCCAGCAGCCAAGGGAGGGACTATGGCTACACCTTC.

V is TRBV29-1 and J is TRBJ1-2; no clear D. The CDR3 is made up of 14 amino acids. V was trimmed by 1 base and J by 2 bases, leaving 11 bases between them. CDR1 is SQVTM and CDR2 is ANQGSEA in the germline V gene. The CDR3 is CSVEVSLMNYGYTF. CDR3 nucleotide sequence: TGCAGCGTTGAAGTTAGCCTCATGAACTATGGCTACACCTTC. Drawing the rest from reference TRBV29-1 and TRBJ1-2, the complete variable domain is SAVISQKPSRDICQRGTSLTIQCQVDSQVTMMFWYRQQPGQSLTLIATANQGSEATYESGFVIDKFPISRPNLTFSTLTVSNMSPEDSSIYLCSVEVSLMNYGYTFGSGTRLTVV.

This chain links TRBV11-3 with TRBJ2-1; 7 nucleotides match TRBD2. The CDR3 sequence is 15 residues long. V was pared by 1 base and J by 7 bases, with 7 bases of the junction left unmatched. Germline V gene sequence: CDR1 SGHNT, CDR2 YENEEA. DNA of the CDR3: TGTGCCAGCAGCTTAGGGGGGGGACTGAAGAATGAGCAGTTCTTC. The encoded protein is CASSLGGGLKNEQFF.

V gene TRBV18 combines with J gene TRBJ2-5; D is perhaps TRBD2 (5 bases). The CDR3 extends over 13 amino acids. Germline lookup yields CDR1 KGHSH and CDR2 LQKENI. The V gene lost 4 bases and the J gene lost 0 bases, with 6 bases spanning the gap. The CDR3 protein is CASSREYQETQYF. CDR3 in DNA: TGTGCCAGCTCACGGGAGTACCAAGAGACCCAGTACTTC.

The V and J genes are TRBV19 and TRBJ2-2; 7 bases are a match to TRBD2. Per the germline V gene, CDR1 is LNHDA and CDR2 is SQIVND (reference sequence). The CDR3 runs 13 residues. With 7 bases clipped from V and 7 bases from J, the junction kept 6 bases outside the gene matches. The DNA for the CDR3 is TGTGCCAGTAAACCTCGGGGGGTCGGGGAGCTGTTTTTT. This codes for CASKPRGVGELFF.

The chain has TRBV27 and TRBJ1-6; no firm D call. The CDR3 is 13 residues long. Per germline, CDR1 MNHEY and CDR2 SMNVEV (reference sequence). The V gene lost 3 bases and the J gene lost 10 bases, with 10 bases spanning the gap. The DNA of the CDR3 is TGTGCCAGCAGTTTCGGGTGGGAGTCACCCCTCCACTTT. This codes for CASSFGWESPLHF.

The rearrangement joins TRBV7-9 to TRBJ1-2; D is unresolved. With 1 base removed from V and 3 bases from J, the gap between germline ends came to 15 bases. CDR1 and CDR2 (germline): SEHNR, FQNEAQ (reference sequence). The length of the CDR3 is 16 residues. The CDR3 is CASSLDVEERHYGYTF. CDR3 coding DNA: TGTGCCAGCAGCTTAGATGTCGAAGAGCGCCACTATGGCTACACCTTC.

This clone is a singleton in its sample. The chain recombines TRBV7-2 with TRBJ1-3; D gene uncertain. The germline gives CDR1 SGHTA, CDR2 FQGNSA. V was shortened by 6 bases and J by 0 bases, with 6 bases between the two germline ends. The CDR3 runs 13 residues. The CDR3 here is CASRRSSGNTIYF. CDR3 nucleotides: TGTGCCAGCAGGAGGTCCTCTGGAAACACCATATATTTT.

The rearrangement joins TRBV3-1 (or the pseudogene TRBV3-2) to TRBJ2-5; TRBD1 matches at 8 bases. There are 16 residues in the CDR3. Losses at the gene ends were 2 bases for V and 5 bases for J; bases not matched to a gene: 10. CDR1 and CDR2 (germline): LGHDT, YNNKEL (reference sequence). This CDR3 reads CASSQRRTGSLETQYF. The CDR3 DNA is TGTGCCAGCAGCCAAAGAAGGACAGGGTCGTTGGAGACCCAGTACTTC.

CDR3 in DNA: TGTGCCACCCCAAAAGAGGCAGGGACACCTCGTAATTCACCCCTCCACTTT. Its protein product is CATPKEAGTPRNSPLHF. The chain uses TRBV19 and TRBJ1-6; D possibly corresponds to TRBD1 (6 bases). The CDR3 runs to 17 residues. CDR1 and CDR2 from the germline V gene are LNHDA and SQIVND (reference sequence). Deletions cut 10 bases from V and 6 bases from J, with 25 bases between.

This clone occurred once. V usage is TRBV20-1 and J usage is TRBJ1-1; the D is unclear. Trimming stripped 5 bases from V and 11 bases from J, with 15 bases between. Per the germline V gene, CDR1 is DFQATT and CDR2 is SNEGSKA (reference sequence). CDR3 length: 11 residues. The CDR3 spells CSAPEAKPAFF. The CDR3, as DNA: TGCAGTGCTCCAGAGGCCAAACCGGCTTTCTTT.

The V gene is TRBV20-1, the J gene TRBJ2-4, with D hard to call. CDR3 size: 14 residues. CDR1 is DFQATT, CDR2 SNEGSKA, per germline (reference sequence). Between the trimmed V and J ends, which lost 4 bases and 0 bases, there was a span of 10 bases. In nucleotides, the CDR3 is TGCAGTGCTATTGAGTTTATAGCCAAAAACATTCAGTACTTC. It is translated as CSAIEFIAKNIQYF.

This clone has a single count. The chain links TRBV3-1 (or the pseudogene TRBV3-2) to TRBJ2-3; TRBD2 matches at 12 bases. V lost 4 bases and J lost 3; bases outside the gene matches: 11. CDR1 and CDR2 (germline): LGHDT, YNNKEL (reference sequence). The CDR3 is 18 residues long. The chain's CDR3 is CASSLASGGAGRTDTQYF. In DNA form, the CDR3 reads TGTGCCAGCAGCCTGGCTAGCGGGGGGGCCGGGCGGACAGATACGCAGTATTTT.

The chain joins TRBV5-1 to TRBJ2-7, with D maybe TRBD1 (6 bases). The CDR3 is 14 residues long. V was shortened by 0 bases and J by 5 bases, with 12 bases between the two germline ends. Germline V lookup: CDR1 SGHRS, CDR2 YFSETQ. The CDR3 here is CASSLDRASHEQYF. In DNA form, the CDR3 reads TGCGCCAGCAGCTTGGACAGGGCGTCCCACGAGCAGTACTTC. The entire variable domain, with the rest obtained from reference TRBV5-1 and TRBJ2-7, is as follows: KAGVTQTPRYLIKTRGQQVTLSCSPISGHRSVSWYQQTPGQGLQFLFEYFSETQRNKGNFPGRFSGRQFSNSRSEMNVSTLELGDSALYLCASSLDRASHEQYFGPGTRLTVT.

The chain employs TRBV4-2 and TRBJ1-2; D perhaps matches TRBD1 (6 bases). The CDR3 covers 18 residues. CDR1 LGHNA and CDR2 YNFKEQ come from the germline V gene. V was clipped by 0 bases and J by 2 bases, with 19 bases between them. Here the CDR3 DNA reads TGTGCCAGCAGCCAAGAGGCCAGAGCGGGGGCCACAAACTATGGCTACACCTTC. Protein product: CASSQEARAGATNYGYTF.

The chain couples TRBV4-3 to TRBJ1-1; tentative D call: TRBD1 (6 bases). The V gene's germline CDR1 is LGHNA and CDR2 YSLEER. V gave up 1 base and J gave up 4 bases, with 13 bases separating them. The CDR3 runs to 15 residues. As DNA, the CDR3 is TGCGCCAGCAGCCAAGGATTTCGAGGGGGCACTGAAGCTTTCTTT. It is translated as CASSQGFRGGTEAFF.

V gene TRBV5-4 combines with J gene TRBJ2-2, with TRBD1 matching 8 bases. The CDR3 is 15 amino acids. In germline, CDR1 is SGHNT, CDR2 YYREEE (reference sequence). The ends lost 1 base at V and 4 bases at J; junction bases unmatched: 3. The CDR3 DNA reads TGTGCCAGCAGCTTGCAGGGGGCGGGCACCGGGGAGCTGTTTTTT. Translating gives CASSLQGAGTGELFF.

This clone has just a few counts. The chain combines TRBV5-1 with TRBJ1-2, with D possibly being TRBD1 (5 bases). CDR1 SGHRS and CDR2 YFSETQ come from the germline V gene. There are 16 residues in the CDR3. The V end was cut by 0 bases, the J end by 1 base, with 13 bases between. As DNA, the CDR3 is TGCGCCAGCAGCTTGGGACAGACACCGTTTAACTATGGCTACACCTTC. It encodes CASSLGQTPFNYGYTF. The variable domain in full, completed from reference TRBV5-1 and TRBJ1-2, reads KAGVTQTPRYLIKTRGQQVTLSCSPISGHRSVSWYQQTPGQGLQFLFEYFSETQRNKGNFPGRFSGRQFSNSRSEMNVSTLELGDSALYLCASSLGQTPFNYGYTFGSGTRLTVV.

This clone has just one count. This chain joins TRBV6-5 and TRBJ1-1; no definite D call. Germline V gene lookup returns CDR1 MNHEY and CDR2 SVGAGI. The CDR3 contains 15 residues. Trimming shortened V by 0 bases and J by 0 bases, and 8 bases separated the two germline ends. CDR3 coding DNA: TGTGCCAGCAGTTACTCAGCAGGCTTGAACACTGAAGCTTTCTTT. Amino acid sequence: CASSYSAGLNTEAFF.

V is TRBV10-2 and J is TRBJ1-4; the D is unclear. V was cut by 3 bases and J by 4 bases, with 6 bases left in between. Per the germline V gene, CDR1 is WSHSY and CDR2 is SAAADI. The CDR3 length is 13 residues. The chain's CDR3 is CASSETDNEKLFF. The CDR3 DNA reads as TGCGCCAGCAGTGAAACAGATAATGAAAAACTGTTTTTT.